This TCR beta chain was sequenced during a study of T cell changes during pregnancy in multiple sclerosis. Profiling relied on immunoSEQ multiplex PCR, and the TCRdb table lists in-frame clones only, not all of them. The sample lists under 55,000 clones; approximately 91% were seen once. In this sample, this clone turned up once. V shed 0 bases and J 3 bases; nucleotides not matched to a gene: 7. Germline values: CDR1 SGHDT, CDR2 YYEEEE. The CDR3 covers 16 residues. The chain links TRBV5-6 to TRBJ1-2; 8 bases agree with TRBD1. The sequence was collected from a female donor with multiple sclerosis, enrolled in a pregnancy study. Sequenced sample: PBMCs (not recorded whether the cells were cultured). The CDR3 sequence: CASSLESKDRDYGYTF. The DNA for the CDR3 is TGTGCCAGCAGCTTGGAATCGAAGGACAGGGACTATGGCTACACCTTC.